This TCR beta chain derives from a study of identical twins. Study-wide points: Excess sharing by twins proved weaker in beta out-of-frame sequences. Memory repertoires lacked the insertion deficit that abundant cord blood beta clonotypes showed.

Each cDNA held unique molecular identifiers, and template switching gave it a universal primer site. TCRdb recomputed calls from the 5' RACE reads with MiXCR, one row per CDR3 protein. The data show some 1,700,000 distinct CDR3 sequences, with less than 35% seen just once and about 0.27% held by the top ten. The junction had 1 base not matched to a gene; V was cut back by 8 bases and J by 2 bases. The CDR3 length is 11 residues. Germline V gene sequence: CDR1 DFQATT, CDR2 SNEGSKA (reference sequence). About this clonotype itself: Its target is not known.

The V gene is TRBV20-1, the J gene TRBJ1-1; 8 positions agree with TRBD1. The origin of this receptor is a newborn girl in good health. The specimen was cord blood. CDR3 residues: CSTGGNTEAFF. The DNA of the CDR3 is TGCAGTACAGGGGGAAACACTGAAGCTTTCTTT.